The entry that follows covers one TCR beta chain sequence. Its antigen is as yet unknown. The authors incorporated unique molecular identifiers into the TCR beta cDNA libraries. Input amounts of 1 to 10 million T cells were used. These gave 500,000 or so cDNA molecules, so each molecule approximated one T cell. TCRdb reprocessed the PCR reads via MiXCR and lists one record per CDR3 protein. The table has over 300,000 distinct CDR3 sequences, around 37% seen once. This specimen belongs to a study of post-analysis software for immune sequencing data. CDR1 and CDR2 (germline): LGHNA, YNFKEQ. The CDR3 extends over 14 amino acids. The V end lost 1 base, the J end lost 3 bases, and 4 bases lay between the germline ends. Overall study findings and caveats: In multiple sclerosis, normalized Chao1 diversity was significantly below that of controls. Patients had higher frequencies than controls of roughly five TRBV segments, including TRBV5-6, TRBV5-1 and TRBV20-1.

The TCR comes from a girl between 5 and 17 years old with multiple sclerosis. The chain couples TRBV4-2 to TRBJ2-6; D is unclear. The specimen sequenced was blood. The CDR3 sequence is CASSQAVGANVLTF. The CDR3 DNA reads TGTGCCAGCAGCCAAGCTGTTGGGGCCAACGTCCTGACTTTC.